This T cell receptor (beta chain) emerged from a study of T-cell reconstitution after alpha-beta-depleted transplantation in children. As it was prepared, the TCRbeta library received unique molecular identifiers. In TCRdb, the PCR reads were re-called with MiXCR into one record per CDR3 protein. The sample shows about 260,000 distinct CDR3 sequences, roughly 11% of them seen only once. Study-wide points: Alpha-beta T cells present about two months after transplant were reported to originate from several hundred expanded graft clones. Surviving recipient cells, namely T cells and thymic progenitors, were the source of high day-60 TCRbeta diversity in some patients. Newly produced T cells mostly provided counts and TCRbeta diversity after one year, as hyperexpanded clones declined.

This clonotype was recorded many times. Its antigen remains unknown. From germline, CDR1 is LGHDT and CDR2 YNNKEL (reference sequence). The CDR3 is 15 amino acids. Trimming pared 0 bases from V and 4 bases from J, leaving 12 bases between. The receptor was isolated from a male patient between 2 and 10 years old who had a stem cell transplant for chronic granulomatous disease, so the T cells may come from the graft donor. This material consisted of peripheral blood, taken 180 days after TCRalphabeta/CD19-depleted stem cell transplant. The rearrangement links TRBV3-1 to TRBJ1-2; D uncertain. The DNA for the CDR3 is TGTGCCAGCAGCCAAGATCAAGGCTTTGGCTATGGCTACACCTTC. It specifies CASSQDQGFGYGYTF.